This T cell receptor beta chain derives from a study of immune cell composition in non-small cell lung cancer. General study findings and limits: TIL tumour reactivity correlated with maximal tumour-associated clone frequency in adenocarcinoma.

J was trimmed by 9 bases and V by 2 bases; bases with no gene match: 6. The germline V gene has CDR1 MNHEY and CDR2 SMNVEV (reference sequence). CDR3 length: 14 residues. Repertoires were generated with immunoSEQ multiplex PCR, while TCRdb's copy carries only in-frame clones and drops some. The sample carries about 3,000 clones, around 71% recorded once. Normal lung sampling was at least 3 cm from the tumour, as distant as possible. This clone was seen more than once but under ten times. Its specificity is not known. The rearrangement links TRBV27 to TRBJ2-1; TRBD1 matches 8 bases. Material for sequencing was non-adjacent lung tissue. This clonotype was obtained from a human donor with non-small cell lung cancer. The CDR3 is CASSLRGQDSEQFF. The CDR3 nucleotides are TGTGCCAGCAGTTTAAGGGGACAGGACAGTGAGCAGTTCTTC.